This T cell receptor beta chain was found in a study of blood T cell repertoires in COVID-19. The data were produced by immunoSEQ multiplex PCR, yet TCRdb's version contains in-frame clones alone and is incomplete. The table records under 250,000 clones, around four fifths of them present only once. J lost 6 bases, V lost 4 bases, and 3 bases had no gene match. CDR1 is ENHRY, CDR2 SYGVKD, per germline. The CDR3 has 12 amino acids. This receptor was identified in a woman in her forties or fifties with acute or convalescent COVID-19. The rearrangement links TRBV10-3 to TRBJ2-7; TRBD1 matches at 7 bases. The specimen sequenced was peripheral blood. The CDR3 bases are TGTGCCATCAGTGGACAGGGCATCGAGCAGTACTTC. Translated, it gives CAISGQGIEQYF.